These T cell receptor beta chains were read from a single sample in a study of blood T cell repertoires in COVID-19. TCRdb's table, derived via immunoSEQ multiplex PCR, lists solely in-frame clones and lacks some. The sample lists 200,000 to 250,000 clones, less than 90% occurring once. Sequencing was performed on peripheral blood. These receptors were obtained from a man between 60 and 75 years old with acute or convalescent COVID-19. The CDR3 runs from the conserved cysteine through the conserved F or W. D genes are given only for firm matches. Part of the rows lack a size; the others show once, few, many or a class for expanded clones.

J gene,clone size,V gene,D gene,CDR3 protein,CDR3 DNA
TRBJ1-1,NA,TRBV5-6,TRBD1,CASSYRGTEAFF,TGTGCCAGCAGCTACAGGGGCACTGAAGCTTTCTTT
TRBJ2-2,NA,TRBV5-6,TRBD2,CASRGWTSGRSDTGELFF,TGTGCCAGCAGGGGCTGGACTAGCGGGAGATCGGACACCGGGGAGCTGTTTTTT
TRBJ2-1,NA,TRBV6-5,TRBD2,CASSSWTSSQEQFF,TGTGCCAGCAGTTCGTGGACTAGCAGTCAGGAGCAGTTCTTC
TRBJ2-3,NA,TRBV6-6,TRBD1,CASSYYRQGAKDTQYF,TGTGCCAGCAGTTACTATAGACAGGGGGCCAAAGATACGCAGTATTTT
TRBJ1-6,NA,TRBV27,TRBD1,CASSRGGRNSPLHF,TGTGCCAGCAGCAGAGGGGGCCGTAATTCACCCCTCCACTTT
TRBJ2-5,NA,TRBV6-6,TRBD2,CASSRGLAGVAETQYF,TGTGCCAGCAGTCGCGGCTTGGCGGGAGTTGCAGAGACCCAGTACTTC
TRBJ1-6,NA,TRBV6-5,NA,CASSYSTGGPDSPLHF,TGTGCCAGCAGTTACTCAACGGGGGGGCCGGATTCACCCCTCCACTTT
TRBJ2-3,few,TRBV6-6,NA,CASSYSSGDTQYF,TGTGCCAGCAGTTACTCTTCGGGAGATACGCAGTATTTT
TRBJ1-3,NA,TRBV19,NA,CASSNGKVTASGNTIYF,TGTGCCAGTAGTAACGGAAAGGTTACAGCCTCTGGAAACACCATATATTTT
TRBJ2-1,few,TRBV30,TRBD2,CAWRSSGRFFNNEQFF,TGTGCCTGGAGATCGAGCGGGAGGTTCTTCAACAATGAGCAGTTCTTC
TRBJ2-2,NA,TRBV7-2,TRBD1,CASSLEGRQGHGEAGELFF,TGTGCCAGCAGCTTAGAGGGTAGACAGGGGCATGGAGAAGCCGGGGAGCTGTTTTTT
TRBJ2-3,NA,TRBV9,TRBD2,CASSSSLLAGLPGTDTQYF,TGTGCCAGCAGCTCCTCCCTCCTAGCGGGGCTACCGGGGACAGATACGCAGTATTTT
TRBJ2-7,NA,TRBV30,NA,CAWSRLADSYEQYF,TGTGCCTGGAGCCGTCTAGCCGATTCCTACGAGCAGTACTTC
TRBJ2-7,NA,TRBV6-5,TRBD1,CASSYRLGQEDYEQYF,TGTGCCAGCAGTTACCGACTGGGACAGGAAGACTACGAGCAGTACTTC
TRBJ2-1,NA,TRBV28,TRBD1,CASSPHGQGQFF,TGTGCCAGCAGCCCCCACGGACAGGGGCAGTTCTTC
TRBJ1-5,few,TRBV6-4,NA,CASSNRASGQPQHF,TGTGCCAGCAGTAACAGGGCTAGCGGTCAGCCCCAGCATTTT
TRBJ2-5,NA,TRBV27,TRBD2,CASRGLAGAINQETQYF,TGTGCCAGCAGAGGACTAGCGGGAGCTATTAATCAAGAGACCCAGTACTTC
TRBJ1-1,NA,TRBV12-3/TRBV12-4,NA,CASSLRSIEAFF,TGTGCCAGCAGTTTGCGTTCAATCGAAGCTTTCTTT
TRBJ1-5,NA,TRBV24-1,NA,CATSARNQPQHF,TGTGCCACCAGTGCCCGGAATCAGCCCCAGCATTTT
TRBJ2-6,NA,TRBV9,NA,CASSVNRVVPGANVLTF,TGTGCCAGCAGCGTCAACAGGGTTGTCCCTGGGGCCAACGTCCTGACTTTC
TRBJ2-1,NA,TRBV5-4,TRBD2,CASSLGLAGGSYNEQFF,TGTGCCAGCAGCCTGGGACTAGCGGGAGGGTCCTACAATGAGCAGTTCTTC
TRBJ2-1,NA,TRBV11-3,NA,CASSWGYAYNEQFF,TGTGCCAGCAGCTGGGGCTACGCCTACAATGAGCAGTTCTTC
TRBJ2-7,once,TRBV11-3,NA,CASSPRDITDEQYF,TGTGCCAGCAGTCCCCGGGACATAACTGACGAGCAGTACTTC
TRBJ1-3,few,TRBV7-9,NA,CASSPNDGSSGNTIYF,TGTGCCAGCAGCCCGAATGACGGGAGCTCTGGAAACACCATATATTTT
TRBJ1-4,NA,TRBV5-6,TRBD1,CASSLGPGQGNEKLFF,TGTGCCAGCAGCTTGGGACCGGGACAGGGGAATGAAAAACTGTTTTTT
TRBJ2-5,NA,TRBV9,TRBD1,CASSVVTGGDETQYF,TGTGCCAGCAGCGTAGTAACAGGGGGTGATGAGACCCAGTACTTC
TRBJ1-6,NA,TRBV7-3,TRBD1,CASSLTGQGNSPLHF,TGTGCCAGCAGCTTAACCGGACAGGGGAATTCACCCCTCCACTTT
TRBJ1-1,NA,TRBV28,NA,CASSPTSQGWTEAFF,TGTGCCAGCAGCCCCACCTCGCAGGGGTGGACTGAAGCTTTCTTT
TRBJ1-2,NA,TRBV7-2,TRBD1,CASSLAAGQGAGGYTF,TGTGCCAGCAGCTTAGCAGCGGGACAGGGGGCGGGTGGCTACACCTTC
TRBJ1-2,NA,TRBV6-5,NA,CASSPRQDSNYGYTF,TGTGCCAGCAGCCCCCGACAGGACTCTAACTATGGCTACACCTTC
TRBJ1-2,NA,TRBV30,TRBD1,CAWRGLTGTGADGYTF,TGTGCCTGGAGGGGGTTGACCGGGACAGGGGCGGATGGCTACACCTTC
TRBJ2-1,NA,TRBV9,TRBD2,CASSVKGTSGRNEQFF,TGTGCCAGCAGCGTAAAGGGGACTAGCGGACGGAATGAGCAGTTCTTC
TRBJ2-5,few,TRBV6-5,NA,CASTGEYGETQYF,TGTGCCAGCACAGGGGAATATGGAGAGACCCAGTACTTC
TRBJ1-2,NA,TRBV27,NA,CASSLRGANYGYTF,TGTGCCAGCAGTCTCCGCGGGGCAAACTATGGCTACACCTTC
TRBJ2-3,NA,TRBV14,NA,CASSQRGPGGTDTQYF,TGTGCCAGCAGCCAGCGGGGCCCGGGCGGCACAGATACGCAGTATTTT
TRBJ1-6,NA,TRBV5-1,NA,CASSFGQSNSPLHF,TGCGCCAGCAGCTTTGGACAGTCTAATTCACCCCTCCACTTT
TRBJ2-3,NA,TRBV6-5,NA,CASSYSDFPRFPQYF,TGTGCCAGCAGTTACTCGGACTTCCCCCGGTTCCCGCAGTATTTT
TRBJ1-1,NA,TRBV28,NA,CASSSTDLNTEAFF,TGTGCCAGCAGTTCGACAGATTTGAACACTGAAGCTTTCTTT
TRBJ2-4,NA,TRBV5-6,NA,CASSLAVGQGTNIQYF,TGTGCCAGCAGCTTGGCTGTGGGGCAGGGGACGAACATTCAGTACTTC